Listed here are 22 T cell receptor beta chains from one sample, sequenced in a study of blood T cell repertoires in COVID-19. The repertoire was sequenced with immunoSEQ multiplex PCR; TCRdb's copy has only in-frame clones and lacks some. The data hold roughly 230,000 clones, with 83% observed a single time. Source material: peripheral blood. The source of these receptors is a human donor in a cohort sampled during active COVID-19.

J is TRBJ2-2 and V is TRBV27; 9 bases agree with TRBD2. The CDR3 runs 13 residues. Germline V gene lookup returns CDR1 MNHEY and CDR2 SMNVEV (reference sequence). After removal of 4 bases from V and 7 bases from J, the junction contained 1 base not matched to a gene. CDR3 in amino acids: CASSSTSGGELFF. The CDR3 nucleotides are TGTGCCAGCAGTTCGACTAGCGGCGGGGAGCTGTTTTTT.

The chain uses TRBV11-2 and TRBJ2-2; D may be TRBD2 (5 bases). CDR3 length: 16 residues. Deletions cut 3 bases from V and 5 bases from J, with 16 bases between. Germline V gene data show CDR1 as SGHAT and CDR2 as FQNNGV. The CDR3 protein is CASSFPRARLTGELFF. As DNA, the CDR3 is TGTGCCAGCAGCTTCCCGAGGGCTAGGTTAACCGGGGAGCTGTTTTTT.

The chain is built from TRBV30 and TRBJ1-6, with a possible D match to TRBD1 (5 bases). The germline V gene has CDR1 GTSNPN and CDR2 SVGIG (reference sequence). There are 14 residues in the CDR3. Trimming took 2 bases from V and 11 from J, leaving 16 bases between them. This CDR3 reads CAWSLRGGKAPLHF. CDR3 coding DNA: TGTGCCTGGAGTCTCCGTGGGGGGAAGGCACCCCTCCACTTT.

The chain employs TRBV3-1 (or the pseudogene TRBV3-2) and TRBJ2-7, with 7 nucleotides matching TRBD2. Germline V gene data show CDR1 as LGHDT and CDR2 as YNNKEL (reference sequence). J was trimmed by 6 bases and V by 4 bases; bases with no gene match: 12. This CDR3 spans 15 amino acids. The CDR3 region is CASSPWRERSPEQYF. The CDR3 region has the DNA TGTGCCAGCAGCCCCTGGCGGGAGAGGTCTCCCGAGCAGTACTTC.

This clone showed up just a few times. The DNA of the CDR3 is TGTGCCAGCAGGGGCCGGGACGGAGTCTACGAGCAGTACTTC. Translated: CASRGRDGVYEQYF. V is TRBV19 and J is TRBJ2-7; TRBD1 is a possible D gene (6 bases). Trimming left V 9 bases short and J 3 bases short, with 18 bases between. Looked up from germline, CDR1 is LNHDA and CDR2 is SQIVND (reference sequence). The CDR3 runs to 14 residues. Drawing the rest from reference TRBV19 and TRBJ2-7, the complete variable domain is DGGITQSPKYLFRKEGQNVTLSCEQNLNHDAMYWYRQDPGQGLRLIYYSQIVNDFQKGDIAEGYSVSREKKESFPLTVTSAQKNPTAFYLCASRGRDGVYEQYFGPGTRLTVT.

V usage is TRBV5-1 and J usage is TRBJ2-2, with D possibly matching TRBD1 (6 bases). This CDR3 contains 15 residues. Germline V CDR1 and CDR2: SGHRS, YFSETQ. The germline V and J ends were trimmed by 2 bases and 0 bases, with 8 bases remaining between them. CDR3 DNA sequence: TGCGCCAGCAGCTTAGGACAGACGAACACCGGGGAGCTGTTTTTT. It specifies CASSLGQTNTGELFF. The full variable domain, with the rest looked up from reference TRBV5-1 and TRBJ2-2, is KAGVTQTPRYLIKTRGQQVTLSCSPISGHRSVSWYQQTPGQGLQFLFEYFSETQRNKGNFPGRFSGRQFSNSRSEMNVSTLELGDSALYLCASSLGQTNTGELFFGEGSRLTVL.

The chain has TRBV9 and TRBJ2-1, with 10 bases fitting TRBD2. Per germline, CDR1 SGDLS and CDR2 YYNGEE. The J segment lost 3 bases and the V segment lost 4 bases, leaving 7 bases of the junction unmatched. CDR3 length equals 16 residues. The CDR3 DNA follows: TGTGCCAGCAGCTTCTCTAGCGGGGGCCACTACAATGAGCAGTTCTTC. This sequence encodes CASSFSSGGHYNEQFF.

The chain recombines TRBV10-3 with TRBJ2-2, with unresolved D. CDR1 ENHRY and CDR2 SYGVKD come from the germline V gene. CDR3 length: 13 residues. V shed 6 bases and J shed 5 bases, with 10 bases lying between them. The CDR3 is CAISLEPTGELFF. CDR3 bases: TGTGCCATCAGCTTGGAGCCTACCGGGGAGCTGTTTTTT.

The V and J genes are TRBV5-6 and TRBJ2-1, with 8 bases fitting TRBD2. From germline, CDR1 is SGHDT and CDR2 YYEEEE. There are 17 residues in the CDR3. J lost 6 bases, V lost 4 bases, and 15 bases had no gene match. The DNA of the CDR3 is TGTGCCAGCAGCACGTCTTTAGAAAGCGGGAGAATCAATGAGCAGTTCTTC. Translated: CASSTSLESGRINEQFF. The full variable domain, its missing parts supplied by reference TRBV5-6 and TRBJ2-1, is DAGVTQSPTHLIKTRGQQVTLRCSPKSGHDTVSWYQQALGQGPQFIFQYYEEEERQRGNFPDRFSGHQFPNYSSELNVNALLLGDSALYLCASSTSLESGRINEQFFGPGTRLTVL.

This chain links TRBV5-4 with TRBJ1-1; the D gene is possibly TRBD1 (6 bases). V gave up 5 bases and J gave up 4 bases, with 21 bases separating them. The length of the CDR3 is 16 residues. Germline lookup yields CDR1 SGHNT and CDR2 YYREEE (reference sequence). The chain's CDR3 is CASRSETGRIGTEAFF. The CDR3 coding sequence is TGTGCCAGCAGATCCGAAACAGGGCGAATAGGCACTGAAGCTTTCTTT.

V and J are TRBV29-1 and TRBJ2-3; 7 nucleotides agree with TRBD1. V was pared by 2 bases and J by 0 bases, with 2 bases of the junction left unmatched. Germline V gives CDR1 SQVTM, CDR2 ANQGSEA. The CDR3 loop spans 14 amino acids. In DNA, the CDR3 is TGCAGCGTTGAAAGGGGGCGGAGCACAGATACGCAGTATTTT. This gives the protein CSVERGRSTDTQYF.

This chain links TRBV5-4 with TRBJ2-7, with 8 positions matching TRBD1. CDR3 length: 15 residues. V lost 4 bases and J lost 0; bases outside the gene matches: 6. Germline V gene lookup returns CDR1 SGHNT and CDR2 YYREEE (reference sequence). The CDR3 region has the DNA TGTGCCAGCAGCCGCGACAGGGGACTCTCCTACGAGCAGTACTTC. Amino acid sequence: CASSRDRGLSYEQYF.

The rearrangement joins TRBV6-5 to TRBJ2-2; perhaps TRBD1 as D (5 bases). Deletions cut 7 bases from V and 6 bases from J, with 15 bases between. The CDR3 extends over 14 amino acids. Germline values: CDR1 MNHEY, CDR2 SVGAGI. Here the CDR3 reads CASKGRVYSGELFF. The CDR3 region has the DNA TGTGCCAGCAAGGGCAGGGTATATTCCGGGGAGCTGTTTTTT.

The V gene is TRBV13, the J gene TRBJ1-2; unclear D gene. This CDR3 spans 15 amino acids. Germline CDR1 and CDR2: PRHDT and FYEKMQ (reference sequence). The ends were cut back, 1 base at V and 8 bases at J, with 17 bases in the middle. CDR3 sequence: CASSLAVPRSGGYTF. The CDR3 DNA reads TGTGCCAGCAGCTTAGCCGTCCCCCGTTCGGGGGGCTACACCTTC.

The CDR3: CASSSAGWSEKLFF. The CDR3 DNA follows: TGTGCCAGCAGCTCGGCGGGGTGGAGCGAAAAACTGTTTTTT. V usage is TRBV27 and J usage is TRBJ1-4; D gene ambiguous. CDR3 length: 14 residues. Germline-derived CDR1 and CDR2 are MNHEY and SMNVEV (reference sequence). Trimming cost V 6 bases and J 8 bases, with 16 bases left between them.

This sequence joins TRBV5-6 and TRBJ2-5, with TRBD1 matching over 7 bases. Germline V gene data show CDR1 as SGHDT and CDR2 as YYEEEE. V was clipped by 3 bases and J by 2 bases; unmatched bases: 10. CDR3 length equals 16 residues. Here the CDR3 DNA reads TGTGCCAGCAGCTCGCAAACAGGGGAACCACAAGAGACCCAGTACTTC. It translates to CASSSQTGEPQETQYF. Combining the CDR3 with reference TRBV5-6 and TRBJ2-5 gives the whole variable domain DAGVTQSPTHLIKTRGQQVTLRCSPKSGHDTVSWYQQALGQGPQFIFQYYEEEERQRGNFPDRFSGHQFPNYSSELNVNALLLGDSALYLCASSSQTGEPQETQYFGPGTRLLVL.

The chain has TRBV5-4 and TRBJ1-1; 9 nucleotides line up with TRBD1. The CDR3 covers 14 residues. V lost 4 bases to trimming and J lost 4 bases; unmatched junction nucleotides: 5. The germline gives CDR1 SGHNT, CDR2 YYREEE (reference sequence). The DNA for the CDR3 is TGTGCCAGCAGCAGAACAGGGGGCGGCACTGAAGCTTTCTTT. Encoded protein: CASSRTGGGTEAFF.

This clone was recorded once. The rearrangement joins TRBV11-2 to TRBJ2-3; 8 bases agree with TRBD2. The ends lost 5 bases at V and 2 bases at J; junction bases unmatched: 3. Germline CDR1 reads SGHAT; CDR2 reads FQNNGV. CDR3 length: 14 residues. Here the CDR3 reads CASSPGGNTDTQYF. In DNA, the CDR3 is TGTGCCAGCAGCCCGGGAGGGAACACAGATACGCAGTATTTT.

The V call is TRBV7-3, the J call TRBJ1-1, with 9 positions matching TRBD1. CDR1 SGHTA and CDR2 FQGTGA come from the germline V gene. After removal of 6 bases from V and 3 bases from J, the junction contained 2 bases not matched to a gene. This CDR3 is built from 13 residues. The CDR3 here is CASSRDRDTEAFF. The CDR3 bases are TGTGCCAGCAGTAGGGACAGGGACACTGAAGCTTTCTTT.

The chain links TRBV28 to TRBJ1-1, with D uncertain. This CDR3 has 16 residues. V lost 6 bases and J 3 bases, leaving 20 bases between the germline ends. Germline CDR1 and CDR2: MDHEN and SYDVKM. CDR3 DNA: TGTGCCAGCAGCCCCCATGGGGTAGGGAGGGACACTGAAGCTTTCTTT. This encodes CASSPHGVGRDTEAFF. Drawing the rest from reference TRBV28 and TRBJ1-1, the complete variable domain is DVKVTQSSRYLVKRTGEKVFLECVQDMDHENMFWYRQDPGLGLRLIYFSYDVKMKEKGDIPEGYSVSREKKERFSLILESASTNQTSMYLCASSPHGVGRDTEAFFGQGTRLTVV.

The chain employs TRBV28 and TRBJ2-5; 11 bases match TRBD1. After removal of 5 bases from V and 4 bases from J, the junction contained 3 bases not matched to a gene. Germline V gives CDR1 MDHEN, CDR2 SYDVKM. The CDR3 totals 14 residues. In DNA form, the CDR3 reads TGTGCCAGCAGTCCCGGACAGGGGGCAGAGACCCAGTACTTC. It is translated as CASSPGQGAETQYF.

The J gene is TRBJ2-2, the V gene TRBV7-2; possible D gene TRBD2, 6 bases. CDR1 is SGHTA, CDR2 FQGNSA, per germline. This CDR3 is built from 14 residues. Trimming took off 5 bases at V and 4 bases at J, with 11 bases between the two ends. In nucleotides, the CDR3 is TGTGCCAGCAGCCCCGGGGGTACCACCGGGGAGCTGTTTTTT. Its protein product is CASSPGGTTGELFF.